The rows below give T cell receptor beta chains drawn from one sample of a study of beta chain features in type 1 diabetes. Only in-frame clones appear in the TCRdb table, and some are missing; sequencing was by immunoSEQ multiplex PCR. The table shows about 900,000 clones, with 17% occurring only once. Sample: naive CD4+ T cells from blood. These receptors all come from a woman younger than 35 in good health. Both conserved end residues are part of each CDR3. A D gene is named only where the DNA matches it firmly. Clone size appears in some rows only: once, few, many, or a class for an expanded clone.

j_gene | v_gene | abundance | len | d_gene | CDR3aa | CDR3nt
TRBJ1-5 | TRBV6-5 | few | 13 | . | CASSYTRNQPQHF | TGTGCCAGCAGTTACACTAGAAATCAGCCCCAGCATTTT
TRBJ1-2 | TRBV20-1 | few | 11 | . | CSARANYGYTF | TGCAGTGCTAGAGCTAACTATGGCTACACCTTC
TRBJ2-7 | TRBV7-9 | few | 14 | TRBD1 | CASSLGQSSYEQYF | TGTGCCAGCAGCTTGGGACAGAGCTCCTACGAGCAGTACTTC
TRBJ1-3 | TRBV4-3 | few | 19 | TRBD1 | CASSPGRTGLYGTGNTIYF | TGCGCCAGCAGCCCGGGAAGGACAGGGTTATACGGCACTGGAAACACCATATATTTT
TRBJ1-5 | TRBV28 | . | 14 | TRBD1 | CASSLGQGNQPQHF | TGTGCCAGCAGTTTAGGACAGGGCAATCAGCCCCAGCATTTT
TRBJ2-3 | TRBV2 | few | 15 | TRBD2 | CASIGLAGRRDTQYF | TGTGCCAGCATAGGGCTAGCGGGCCGCCGAGATACGCAGTATTTT
TRBJ2-7 | TRBV7-2 | . | 14 | . | CASSLAWRSYEQYF | TGTGCCAGCAGCTTAGCGTGGCGGTCCTACGAGCAGTACTTC
TRBJ1-2 | TRBV7-9 | once | 13 | . | CASSFPENNGYTF | TGTGCCAGCAGCTTTCCGGAGAACAATGGCTACACCTTC
TRBJ2-1 | TRBV7-3 | . | 15 | . | CASSSGHGGYNEQFF | TGTGCCAGCAGCTCTGGACACGGAGGATACAATGAGCAGTTCTTC
TRBJ2-1 | TRBV7-8 | . | 13 | . | CASSRGIRQKQFF | TGTGCCAGCAGCCGCGGGATCCGACAGAAGCAGTTCTTC
TRBJ2-3 | TRBV2 | . | 15 | TRBD1 | CASRVPGQGTDTQYF | TGTGCCAGCAGAGTCCCGGGACAGGGAACAGATACGCAGTATTTT
TRBJ2-1 | TRBV18 | . | 15 | TRBD2 | CASSPLAGPVDEQFF | TGTGCCAGCTCACCCCTAGCGGGACCGGTCGATGAGCAGTTCTTC
TRBJ2-1 | TRBV5-1 | . | 15 | . | CASSSGLSSYNEQFF | TGCGCCAGCAGCTCGGGACTTAGCTCCTACAATGAGCAGTTCTTC
TRBJ2-3 | TRBV4-1 | . | 16 | TRBD2 | CASSRTSGIGTDTQYF | TGCGCCAGCAGCCGTACTAGCGGGATCGGCACAGATACGCAGTATTTT
TRBJ2-7 | TRBV5-1 | few | 17 | TRBD2 | CASSLPQTGTSGYEQYF | TGCGCCAGCAGCTTGCCTCAGACTGGGACTAGCGGCTACGAGCAGTACTTC
TRBJ1-2 | TRBV5-4 | . | 14 | . | CASSLSSTGRGYTF | TGTGCCAGCAGCTTGTCATCTACGGGGAGGGGCTACACCTTC
TRBJ1-5 | TRBV19 | . | 15 | . | CASSPTIYSNQPQHF | TGTGCCAGTAGTCCGACAATATATAGCAATCAGCCCCAGCATTTT
TRBJ2-4 | TRBV7-2 | . | 14 | . | CASSAVWAKNIQYF | TGTGCCAGCAGCGCGGTTTGGGCCAAAAACATTCAGTACTTC
TRBJ1-1 | TRBV18 | . | 16 | TRBD1 | CASSPREDRGQTEAFF | TGTGCCAGCTCACCAAGGGAGGACAGGGGACAAACTGAAGCTTTCTTT
TRBJ2-1 | TRBV6-5 | . | 11 | . | CASSSLSREFF | TGTGCCAGCAGTTCGTTAAGTAGGGAGTTCTTC
TRBJ2-6 | TRBV18 | few | 16 | . | CASSQRSTPGANVLTF | TGTGCCAGCTCCCAAAGAAGTACCCCTGGGGCCAACGTCCTGACTTTC
TRBJ2-3 | TRBV5-1 | . | 17 | . | CASSLPRPPGYTDTQYF | TGCGCCAGCAGCTTGCCGCGTCCCCCAGGGTACACAGATACGCAGTATTTT
TRBJ2-7 | TRBV11-2 | few | 11 | . | CASSLEYEQYF | TGTGCCAGCAGCTTAGAATACGAGCAGTACTTC
TRBJ2-3 | TRBV4-3 | few | 17 | TRBD2 | CASSLGRERGRTDTQYF | TGCGCCAGCAGCCTCGGGCGGGAGAGGGGACGCACAGATACGCAGTATTTT
TRBJ2-7 | TRBV6-6 | . | 15 | TRBD2 | CASHQREGPRLEQYF | TGTGCCAGCCACCAGCGGGAGGGCCCTCGCCTCGAGCAGTACTTC
TRBJ1-4 | TRBV6-1 | . | 14 | . | CASSSGGPNEKLFF | TGTGCCAGCAGTTCGGGGGGTCCTAATGAAAAACTGTTTTTT
TRBJ2-5 | TRBV7-2 | . | 13 | . | CASSTGPSETQYF | TGTGCCAGCAGCACGGGACCTTCGGAGACCCAGTACTTC
TRBJ1-5 | TRBV18 | . | 16 | TRBD1 | CASSATGAYSNQPQHF | TGTGCCAGCTCAGCGACAGGGGCTTATAGCAATCAGCCCCAGCATTTT
TRBJ2-5 | TRBV6-1 | . | 11 | . | CASRGVETQYF | TGTGCCAGCCGGGGTGTAGAGACCCAGTACTTC
TRBJ2-1 | TRBV18 | few | 16 | TRBD2 | CASSPRGLAGAAEQFF | TGTGCCAGCTCACCGAGAGGACTAGCGGGAGCGGCTGAGCAGTTCTTC
TRBJ2-3 | TRBV5-1 | . | 20 | TRBD2 | CASSLVAGGQKTSSTDTQYF | TGCGCCAGCAGCTTGGTCGCGGGAGGGCAGAAAACCTCTAGCACAGATACGCAGTATTTT
TRBJ1-5 | TRBV10-3 | few | 15 | TRBD1 | CAISADRGQSQPQHF | TGTGCCATCAGTGCGGACAGGGGGCAGAGTCAGCCCCAGCATTTT
TRBJ2-5 | TRBV28 | few | 12 | . | CASSTAAVTQYF | TGTGCCAGCAGCACGGCCGCCGTGACCCAGTACTTC
TRBJ1-1 | TRBV19 | few | 13 | . | CASSIAPYSEAFF | TGTGCCAGTAGTATAGCGCCCTACAGCGAAGCTTTCTTT
TRBJ2-1 | TRBV5-1 | few | 15 | . | CASSLGGGIGNEQFF | TGCGCCAGCAGCTTGGGTGGGGGAATTGGCAATGAGCAGTTCTTC
TRBJ2-5 | TRBV7-2 | few | 15 | . | CASSLTGQGKETQYF | TGTGCCAGCAGCTTAACCGGGCAGGGGAAAGAGACCCAGTACTTC
TRBJ2-7 | TRBV27 | few | 18 | TRBD2 | CASSPIRTSGSRFGEQYF | TGTGCCAGCAGCCCCATACGGACTAGCGGGAGTAGATTCGGCGAGCAGTACTTC
TRBJ2-7 | TRBV6-5 | few | 13 | . | CASSYGSVYEQYF | TGTGCCAGCAGTTATGGGTCGGTCTACGAGCAGTACTTC
TRBJ2-7 | TRBV4-3 | few | 16 | TRBD2 | CASSQDTSGSYYEQYF | TGCGCCAGCAGCCAGGACACTAGCGGGAGTTACTACGAGCAGTACTTC
TRBJ2-3 | TRBV6-5 | . | 14 | . | CASSYTYRADTQYF | TGTGCCAGCAGTTACACCTATAGAGCAGATACGCAGTATTTT